Following are 10 T cell receptor beta chains from one sample sequenced in a study of blood T cell repertoires in COVID-19 (dated by TCRdb to about 2020). The library was obtained by the immunoSEQ multiplex PCR assay. The source is immuneACCESS, and TCRdb retained only in-frame sequences with V and J called. Part of the clones is not carried over; for the studies checked, unresolved V genes explain less than half of this, and the remainder is unexplained. The sample table records roughly 99,000 clones; about 86% of these occur just once. The ten largest make up roughly 2.1% of the sample. The sample consisted of peripheral blood. These receptors originate from a man between 50 and 59 years old with COVID-19, enrolled during active disease.

In DNA, the CDR3 is TGTGCCATCAGTGAGTCAACAGGGACAGGGACACTGATGAACACTGAAGCTTTCTTT. Translating it yields CAISESTGTGTLMNTEAFF. The chain joins TRBV10-3 to TRBJ1-1; 9 bases map to TRBD1. The length of the CDR3 is 19 residues. V was clipped by 0 bases and J by 0 bases; unmatched bases: 11. Per the germline V gene, CDR1 is ENHRY and CDR2 is SYGVKD.

In the case of this clone: Distinct nucleotide sequences in the sample also encode this CDR3. The chain uses TRBV30 and TRBJ1-1; 7 bases agree with TRBD1. The germline gives CDR1 GTSNPN, CDR2 SVGIG (reference sequence). V shed 6 bases and J 1 base; nucleotides not matched to a gene: 5. CDR3 length equals 13 residues. CDR3 DNA: TGTGCCTGCAACAGGGGATCGAACACTGAAGCTTTCTTT. This sequence encodes CACNRGSNTEAFF.

The chain recombines TRBV27 with TRBJ2-1; 16 bases line up with TRBD2. Germline V gives CDR1 MNHEY, CDR2 SMNVEV (reference sequence). The CDR3 loop spans 21 amino acids. Trimming took 7 bases from V and 7 from J; bases not matched to a gene: 22. The CDR3 DNA is TGTGCCAGCACAACCCTTACGGGGACTAGCGGGGGGGCCGGGTTTCGAAATGAGCAGTTCTTC. Translation gives CASTTLTGTSGGAGFRNEQFF.

The V call is TRBV5-1, the J call TRBJ2-1; the match to TRBD2 covers 7 bases. Looked up from germline, CDR1 is SGHRS and CDR2 is YFSETQ. The CDR3 totals 17 residues. With 0 bases clipped from V and 8 bases from J, the junction kept 14 bases outside the gene matches. CDR3 sequence (DNA): TGCGCCAGCAGCTTGGCGAGCGGGGTAGGTCTACACGATGAGCAGTTCTTC. Translated: CASSLASGVGLHDEQFF.

The V gene is TRBV19, the J gene TRBJ1-5; weak D call: TRBD1 (6 bases). V was clipped by 6 bases and J by 10 bases, with 13 bases between them. The CDR3 covers 12 residues. Germline V gene data show CDR1 as LNHDA and CDR2 as SQIVND (reference sequence). Here the CDR3 DNA reads TGTGCCAGTAGGGGGGCGGGGGGCCCCCAGCATTTT. Translated, it gives CASRGAGGPQHF.

This chain uses TRBV5-4 with TRBJ1-3; weak D call: TRBD1 (6 bases). V lost 3 bases and J lost 0, with 10 bases in between. CDR1 is SGHNT, CDR2 YYREEE, per germline (reference sequence). CDR3 length: 15 residues. CDR3 nucleotides: TGTGCCAGCAGCTCCTTAGGGGGCTCTGGAAACACCATATATTTT. Amino acids: CASSSLGGSGNTIYF.

The chain employs TRBV12-5 and TRBJ1-1; D gene ambiguous. The germline V gene has CDR1 LGHNT and CDR2 FRNRAP. V dropped 3 bases and J dropped 3 bases, with 8 bases sitting between them. This CDR3 comprises 13 residues. The chain's CDR3 is CASGFSFDTEAFF. Here the CDR3 DNA reads TGTGCTAGTGGTTTTAGTTTCGACACTGAAGCTTTCTTT.

This chain joins TRBV19 and TRBJ2-1, with 9 bases aligning to TRBD2. Per the germline V gene, CDR1 is LNHDA and CDR2 is SQIVND (reference sequence). This CDR3 spans 16 amino acids. Unmatched junction bases numbered 7, after V lost 3 bases and J lost 4 bases. The DNA for the CDR3 is TGTGCCAGTAGTATTTATAAGCGGGGGGCTTACAATGAGCAGTTCTTC. This codes for CASSIYKRGAYNEQFF.

The chain joins TRBV6-5 to TRBJ1-2; 9 bases map to TRBD1. J was trimmed by 4 bases and V by 6 bases; bases with no gene match: 3. Germline lookup yields CDR1 MNHEY and CDR2 SVGAGI. The CDR3 runs 13 residues. The CDR3 reads CASSADRGYGYTF. Here the CDR3 DNA reads TGTGCCAGCAGCGCGGACAGGGGCTATGGCTACACCTTC.

Concerning this clone itself: As the CDR3 is not closed by the conserved phenylalanine or tryptophan, this likely results from a read error. The DNA is omitted, as the CDR3 cannot be located on it reliably, and the CDR3 follows TCRdb's listing. The rearrangement links TRBV10-1 to TRBJ2-7; the tabulated D call, TRBD1, remains unverified against the DNA. Germline loops: CDR1 WNHNN, CDR2 SYGVQD (reference sequence). The CDR3 region is 11 residues in length, termini included. CDR3 in amino acids: CASSETGGDRR.